This T cell receptor beta chain emerged from a study of cytomegalovirus exposure and HLA in healthy donors. It was with 60 Vbeta and 13 Jbeta primers that the PCR ran. Repertoires were generated with immunoSEQ multiplex PCR, while TCRdb's copy carries only in-frame clones and drops some. This sample's table reports 150,000 or so clones. Findings and caveats of the study: As was reported, the HLA-A and HLA-B alleles of most subjects were accurately predicted from TCR beta sequences. Certain indistinguishable V segments, among them TRBV6-2 and TRBV6-3, were excluded.

The CDR3 is made up of 15 amino acids. CDR1 and CDR2 (germline): GTSNPN, SVGIG (reference sequence). V lost 3 bases and J 1 base, leaving 14 bases between the germline ends. Turning to this clone: The antigen remains undetermined.

Sample: PBMCs. The chain recombines TRBV30 with TRBJ2-3, with D possibly matching TRBD2 (5 bases). The sequence derives from a woman aged 45-60 years in good health and CMV-seronegative. This CDR3 is CAWSRMGRGTDTQYF. The DNA of the CDR3 is TGTGCCTGGAGCCGGATGGGGAGAGGCACAGATACGCAGTATTTT.